This TCR beta chain was recorded in a study of T-cell memory formation after mild COVID-19. Study at large: TCR clusters largely stayed donor specific.

The CDR3 is 13 residues long. Trimming cost V 4 bases and J 5 bases, with 9 bases left between them. Per germline, CDR1 MNHEY and CDR2 SMNVEV (reference sequence). Whole-study results and caveats: Among clones contracting day 15 to 85, CD4/CD8 was balanced, whereas later expanders leaned CD4+.

MiXCR was run by TCRdb on the 5' RACE reads, yielding one entry per CDR3 protein. Among about 400,000 distinct CDR3 sequences, around 15% were seen once, and the ten largest hold roughly a fifth. This clonotype was counted ten times or more. The antigen remains undetermined. The chain links TRBV27 to TRBJ2-1; maybe TRBD2 (6 bases). Sequenced material: PBMCs or a T cell subset sorted from them (not recorded which). The receptor's source is a man in his late teens or twenties who had mild COVID-19 (a few samples of this study predate the infection). Cell type and time point are not known. Written as DNA, the CDR3 is TGTGCCAGCAGTTCCTGGGGGGACAATGAGCAGTTCTTC. It specifies CASSSWGDNEQFF.